The 31 T cell receptor beta chains below come from one sample, sequenced in a study of T cell responses to AZD1222 COVID-19 vaccine. Assay: immunoSEQ multiplex PCR; the TCRdb copy retains only in-frame clones and omits some. The sample includes some 120,000 clones, 70% to 90% seen only once; the top ten take roughly 4%. The sequences come from peripheral blood, collected on day 0 of MenACWY control vaccination. These receptors were obtained from an adult in good health.

The chain links TRBV20-1 to TRBJ1-6, with D perhaps matching TRBD1 (6 bases). The CDR3 has 15 amino acids. V was cut by 3 bases and J by 8 bases, with 17 bases left in between. Germline V gene data show CDR1 as DFQATT and CDR2 as SNEGSKA (reference sequence). CDR3 bases: TGCAGTGCTAGTTTTAAAACAGGGCTGTATTCACCCCTCCACTTT. It codes for CSASFKTGLYSPLHF.

The gene calls are TRBV3-1 (or the pseudogene TRBV3-2) and TRBJ2-1; D unresolved. Deletions cut 4 bases from V and 7 bases from J, with 11 bases between. Germline V CDR1 and CDR2: LGHDT, YNNKEL (reference sequence). The length of the CDR3 is 13 residues. CDR3 amino acids: CASSLNWFNEQFF. The DNA of the CDR3 is TGTGCCAGCAGCCTTAACTGGTTTAATGAGCAGTTCTTC.

This clone appeared a few times. The rearrangement links TRBV28 to TRBJ2-1; TRBD2 agrees at 11 bases. The CDR3 has 16 residues. The J segment lost 3 bases and the V segment lost 5 bases, leaving 6 bases of the junction unmatched. Germline V gives CDR1 MDHEN, CDR2 SYDVKM. The CDR3 sequence is CASSPPGTSGYNEQFF. The CDR3 DNA reads as TGTGCCAGCAGTCCCCCCGGGACTAGCGGCTACAATGAGCAGTTCTTC.

CDR3 loop: CASSVGAGAAVGGRTDTQYF. The CDR3 nucleotides read TGTGCCAGCAGCGTAGGCGCAGGGGCCGCAGTCGGGGGGCGCACAGATACGCAGTATTTT. The chain recombines TRBV9 with TRBJ2-3; tentatively, D is TRBD2 (7 bases). CDR1 and CDR2 from the germline V gene are SGDLS and YYNGEE. V gave up 0 bases and J gave up 1 base, with 24 bases separating them. CDR3 length: 20 amino acids.

The CDR3 here is CASSRRTGADTQYF. Written as DNA, the CDR3 is TGTGCCAGCAGCCGTCGGACAGGGGCAGATACGCAGTATTTT. This chain joins TRBV3-1 (or the pseudogene TRBV3-2) and TRBJ2-3; 9 bases map to TRBD1. Germline V lookup: CDR1 LGHDT, CDR2 YNNKEL (reference sequence). Trimming cost V 4 bases and J 4 bases; bases outside gene matches: 3. The CDR3 length is 14 residues.

The rearrangement uses TRBV6-1 and TRBJ2-7, with a tentative D call TRBD2 (6 bases). V lost 2 bases and J 3 bases, leaving 23 bases between the germline ends. The CDR3 has 18 amino acids. CDR1 and CDR2 from the germline V gene are MNHNS and SASEGT. For the CDR3, the DNA is TGTGCCAGCAGTGAACGGTGGGGAGAGACTAGTGTCGGCTACGAGCAGTACTTC. Translated: CASSERWGETSVGYEQYF.

V gene TRBV15 combines with J gene TRBJ1-6, with 7 bases lining up with TRBD1. Trimming at V came to 0 bases and at J to 10 bases, leaving 9 bases not matched to a gene. Germline CDR1 reads LNHNV; CDR2 reads YYDKDF (reference sequence). The CDR3 has 16 residues. The CDR3 DNA is TGTGCCACCAGCAGAGACGATTGGGACAGCAGGTCACCCCTCCACTTT. Its translation: CATSRDDWDSRSPLHF.

V usage is TRBV6-5 and J usage is TRBJ1-2; no clear D. Trimming took off 10 bases at V and 3 bases at J, with 6 bases between the two ends. Germline V gene lookup returns CDR1 MNHEY and CDR2 SVGAGI. The length of the CDR3 is 10 residues. The CDR3 loop is CATRDYGYTF. CDR3 sequence (DNA): TGTGCCACGAGAGACTATGGCTACACCTTC.

The rearrangement links TRBV28 to TRBJ2-7; the D gene is possibly TRBD2 (7 bases). The CDR3 sequence is 16 residues long. The V end was cut by 7 bases, the J end by 2 bases, with 21 bases between. CDR1 and CDR2 from the germline V gene are MDHEN and SYDVKM. CDR3 DNA sequence: TGTGCCAGCACCCGAGGGGGGGGGCGCATGACCTACGAGCAGTACTTC. Amino acids: CASTRGGGRMTYEQYF.

This clone occurred a few times. The chain recombines TRBV6-5 with TRBJ1-1; D uncertain. In germline, CDR1 is MNHEY, CDR2 SVGAGI. The V end was cut by 8 bases, the J end by 1 base, with 11 bases between. This CDR3 region has 13 residues. The CDR3 is CASLRVWNTEAFF. The CDR3 DNA follows: TGTGCCAGCCTTAGGGTATGGAACACTGAAGCTTTCTTT.

The genes are TRBV7-3 and TRBJ2-5; 9 positions agree with TRBD2. Germline V lookup: CDR1 SGHTA, CDR2 FQGTGA. The CDR3 has 15 residues. V was pared by 5 bases and J by 1 base, with 5 bases of the junction left unmatched. This CDR3 is CASSPSAGGQETQYF. Here the CDR3 DNA reads TGTGCCAGCAGCCCCTCAGCGGGGGGCCAAGAGACCCAGTACTTC.

CDR3 DNA sequence: TGCGCCAGCAGCCAAGCTGGGCCGGGCGGCGGCACTGAAGCTTTCTTT. Translated: CASSQAGPGGGTEAFF. The chain carries TRBV4-1 and TRBJ1-1; D uncertain. CDR3 length equals 16 residues. Per germline, CDR1 MGHRA and CDR2 YSYEKL. With 1 base removed from V and 4 bases from J, the gap between germline ends came to 16 bases.

V usage is TRBV9 and J usage is TRBJ1-2, with D perhaps TRBD1 (6 bases). The CDR3 is 18 residues long. CDR1 is SGDLS, CDR2 YYNGEE, per germline. Trimming removed 0 bases from V and 2 bases from J, with 20 bases in between. In DNA, the CDR3 is TGTGCCAGCAGCGTAGCTTCGTCGGGGGGCGCGGGGAACTATGGCTACACCTTC. Translating it yields CASSVASSGGAGNYGYTF.

The chain joins TRBV15 to TRBJ2-2; 8 bases are shared with TRBD2. The CDR3 covers 15 residues. V lost 4 bases, J lost 6 bases, and 7 bases stayed unmatched. CDR1 is LNHNV and CDR2 is YYDKDF in the germline V gene (reference sequence). The CDR3 loop is CATSTWTSRAGELFF. Written as DNA, the CDR3 is TGTGCCACCAGCACCTGGACTAGCCGGGCCGGGGAGCTGTTTTTT.

This clone was seen a single time. The genes are TRBV28 and TRBJ1-1; the match to TRBD1 covers 7 bases. The CDR3 runs 15 residues. V lost 3 bases to trimming and J lost 1 base; unmatched junction nucleotides: 5. The V gene's germline CDR1 is MDHEN and CDR2 SYDVKM. Written as DNA, the CDR3 is TGTGCCAGCAGTTTTAGTTCAGGGGGGAACACTGAAGCTTTCTTT. It is translated as CASSFSSGGNTEAFF. Full variable domain (outside the CDR3, taken from reference TRBV28 and TRBJ1-1): DVKVTQSSRYLVKRTGEKVFLECVQDMDHENMFWYRQDPGLGLRLIYFSYDVKMKEKGDIPEGYSVSREKKERFSLILESASTNQTSMYLCASSFSSGGNTEAFFGQGTRLTVV.

The chain carries TRBV27 and TRBJ1-5, with D unclear. V lost 0 bases, J lost 2 bases, and 5 bases lay in between. The germline V gene has CDR1 MNHEY and CDR2 SMNVEV (reference sequence). The CDR3 sequence is 14 residues long. CDR3 nucleotide sequence: TGTGCCAGCAGTTTATCGCAGGGCAATCAGCCCCAGCATTTT. Its translation is CASSLSQGNQPQHF.

This sequence joins TRBV3-1 (or the pseudogene TRBV3-2) and TRBJ2-7; D ambiguous. CDR3 length: 14 amino acids. The germline V gene has CDR1 LGHDT and CDR2 YNNKEL (reference sequence). Trimming took 4 bases from V and 3 from J, leaving 13 bases between them. CDR3 nucleotide sequence: TGTGCCAGCAGCCCTCAAGCACCCTTCTACGAGCAGTACTTC. This translates into CASSPQAPFYEQYF.

The chain is built from TRBV30 and TRBJ2-7, with D possibly TRBD1 on 5 matching bases. Trimming left V 0 bases short and J 3 bases short, with 9 bases between. Germline V gives CDR1 GTSNPN, CDR2 SVGIG (reference sequence). This CDR3 has 13 residues. The CDR3 is CAWSVGQGYEQYF. The CDR3 nucleotides read TGTGCCTGGAGTGTAGGCCAGGGCTACGAGCAGTACTTC.

The CDR3 coding sequence is TGTGCCAGCAGCCTCACAACCCTCAATAGCCAGGAGACCCAGTACTTC. This codes for CASSLTTLNSQETQYF. This chain joins TRBV7-9 and TRBJ2-5; D is uncertain. The germline V gene encodes CDR1 SEHNR and CDR2 FQNEAQ (reference sequence). The germline V and J ends were trimmed by 5 bases and 5 bases, with 21 bases remaining between them. This CDR3 has 16 residues.

As to this clone: Its ends do not fully match the called genes, so a read error is possible. The gene calls are TRBV6-2 or TRBV6-3 and TRBJ1-2; no clear D. CDR1 is MNHEY and CDR2 is SVGEGT in the germline V gene. The CDR3 totals 11 residues. The DNA for the CDR3 is TGTGCCAGCAGTTACTCGAGTAATGTCTACTTC. Residues: CASSYSSNVYF.

Only one count was recorded for this clone. The CDR3 loop reads CASSPWTENSPLHF. The CDR3 DNA reads TGTGCCAGCAGCCCTTGGACAGAAAATTCACCCCTCCACTTT. The rearrangement links TRBV5-6 to TRBJ1-6; D is perhaps TRBD1 (6 bases). The V gene's germline CDR1 is SGHDT and CDR2 YYEEEE. Trimming pared 4 bases from V and 7 bases from J, leaving 12 bases between. The CDR3 totals 14 residues.

A single count supports this clone. The rearrangement joins TRBV2 to TRBJ1-1; tentatively, D is TRBD1 (5 bases). The CDR3 is made up of 14 amino acids. The ends were cut back, 3 bases at V and 3 bases at J, with 11 bases in the middle. Germline loops: CDR1 SNHLY, CDR2 FYNNEI. The CDR3 DNA is TGTGCCAGCAGTGACTCGGGGCTCGACACTGAAGCTTTCTTT. Protein sequence: CASSDSGLDTEAFF.

This chain connects TRBV28 to TRBJ1-2, with 8 bases identical to TRBD1. CDR3 length equals 14 residues. V dropped 1 base and J dropped 6; count of bases not matched to a gene: 4. Germline CDR1 reads MDHEN; CDR2 reads SYDVKM. In DNA form, the CDR3 reads TGTGCCAGCAGTTTATACGGACAGGGTAATGGCTACACCTTC. Its translation: CASSLYGQGNGYTF.

The V and J genes are TRBV3-1 (or the pseudogene TRBV3-2) and TRBJ2-1; TRBD2 aligns across 9 bases. Germline values: CDR1 LGHDT, CDR2 YNNKEL (reference sequence). Trimming at V came to 2 bases and at J to 4 bases, leaving 9 bases not matched to a gene. The CDR3 extends over 17 amino acids. CDR3 sequence reads: CASSQLAGSSPYNEQFF. DNA of the CDR3: TGTGCCAGCAGCCAACTAGCGGGGTCCTCTCCGTACAATGAGCAGTTCTTC.

This chain links TRBV2 with TRBJ1-3; weak D call: TRBD1 (5 bases). Trimming left V 6 bases short and J 8 bases short, with 17 bases between. Germline V gives CDR1 SNHLY, CDR2 FYNNEI. The CDR3 has 14 residues. For the CDR3, the DNA is TGTGCCAGCAGGGCGGGCAGGGATTGGGACACCATATATTTT. Amino acid sequence: CASRAGRDWDTIYF.

V usage is TRBV5-6 and J usage is TRBJ1-4, with 11 bases lining up with TRBD1. Germline V CDR1 and CDR2: SGHDT, YYEEEE. The CDR3 runs 15 residues. The V gene end was trimmed by 4 bases and the J gene end by 7 bases; junction bases not matched to a gene: 6. Written as DNA, the CDR3 is TGTGCCAGCAGCACCCGGACAGGGGGCCGTGAAAAACTGTTTTTT. Translation: CASSTRTGGREKLFF.

There are a few counts of this clone. The V gene is TRBV6-4, the J gene TRBJ2-2; unclear D gene. The CDR3 has 12 residues. Germline V gene data show CDR1 as MRHNA and CDR2 as SNTAGT. V was shortened by 5 bases and J by 1 base, with 2 bases between the two germline ends. The CDR3 spells CASSRNTGELFF. The CDR3 nucleotides read TGTGCCAGCAGTAGGAACACCGGGGAGCTGTTTTTT.

The rearrangement uses TRBV11-2 and TRBJ1-2; TRBD1 matches at 7 bases. The germline gives CDR1 SGHAT, CDR2 FQNNGV. This CDR3 is built from 15 residues. The J segment lost 4 bases and the V segment lost 1 base, leaving 6 bases of the junction unmatched. CDR3 DNA sequence: TGTGCCAGCAGCTTAGGGGCGGGACAGATCTATGGCTACACCTTC. Translation: CASSLGAGQIYGYTF.

The rearrangement links TRBV18 to TRBJ2-3, with 7 bases matching TRBD1. V was pared by 3 bases and J by 4 bases, with 7 bases of the junction left unmatched. The CDR3 consists of 15 residues. The germline V gene has CDR1 KGHSH and CDR2 LQKENI. CDR3 nucleotide sequence: TGTGCCAGCTCACCCCCTCCCACAGGGGCAGATACGCAGTATTTT. Its protein is CASSPPPTGADTQYF.

This clone was picked up a small number of times. The rearrangement uses TRBV19 and TRBJ1-2, with 9 bases aligning to TRBD1. Germline V CDR1 and CDR2: LNHDA, SQIVND (reference sequence). Trimming cost V 4 bases and J 6 bases; bases outside gene matches: 15. This CDR3 spans 17 amino acids. CDR3: CASSTSSSRTGDHGYTF. The CDR3 DNA sequence: TGTGCCAGTAGTACCTCATCCTCGAGGACAGGGGATCATGGCTACACCTTC. Full variable domain (outside the CDR3, taken from reference TRBV19 and TRBJ1-2): DGGITQSPKYLFRKEGQNVTLSCEQNLNHDAMYWYRQDPGQGLRLIYYSQIVNDFQKGDIAEGYSVSREKKESFPLTVTSAQKNPTAFYLCASSTSSSRTGDHGYTFGSGTRLTVV.

This sequence joins TRBV4-3 and TRBJ2-2; D gene uncertain. Looked up from germline, CDR1 is LGHNA and CDR2 is YSLEER. The CDR3 extends over 15 amino acids. V dropped 2 bases and J dropped 4 bases, with 11 bases sitting between them. This CDR3 reads CASSQQALVTGELFF. The CDR3 nucleotides read TGCGCCAGCAGCCAACAGGCCTTAGTCACCGGGGAGCTGTTTTTT.